This record concerns one TCR beta chain sequence. Its antigen specificity is not known. One base away there is no much larger clone; base qualities are not given. This entry belongs to a study of shared clonotypes between healthy human individuals (TCRdb year 2020). Background for the entire study: The cohort comprised two women and a few men aged 18 to 49 years. Each donor's leukapheresis produced roughly between about 0.9 and 9.5 billion PBMCs. Libraries were prepared and TCR repertoires were sequenced by different laboratories using diverse techniques, in order to increase sequencing depth and limit assay-specific biases. For each donor, CD4 naive and CD4 memory were each given three plates, CD8 naive was given two plates, and CD8 memory was given one plate. To estimate repertoire size and how much clonotype sharing occurs between individuals, the study deeply sequenced the blood TCR repertoires of several healthy adults.

Using the deep immunoSEQ assay, TCR CDR3 regions were amplified from genomic DNA by multiplex PCR. Extracted genomic DNA from each cell subset was spread evenly across all wells of several immunoSEQ 96-well plates, with each plate serving as a replicate. Each replicate PCR for sorted subsets received roughly 200 ng genomic DNA, equal to roughly 30,000 T cell genomes. The purified libraries were quantified using a Qubit 3.0 fluorometer, sized with a Bioanalyzer 2100, and then quantified again using the KAPA Library Quantification kit. Every immunoSEQ 96-well plate was sequenced on a dedicated single-read 150-cycle Illumina NextSeq 550 flow cell. The source study handled its data this way. The immunoSEQ output contained only junctional sequences without quality scores, so filtering could not match that applied to full-length reads. Sequences were annotated with PyIR, a Python wrapper for IgBLAST v1.9, using IMGT germline references to assign V/J genes and CDR3. Any read was removed if the V/J assignment was weak (E-value above 1e-6), the CDR3 was missing, or the read contained stop codons, out-of-frame junctions, or ambiguous translated residues. V3J clonotypes were defined as sequences sharing the same inferred V gene, J gene, and CDR3 amino acid sequence. The percentage overlap between two repertoires was calculated by dividing the number of shared unique clonotypes by the size of the smaller repertoire. Richness of each repertoire was evaluated using RTK rarefaction, the Chao1 estimator, and Recon v2.1 estimates of unobserved clonotypes. Generation probabilities for all TCRbeta clonotypes obtained by the gDNA method from several donors were computed using OLGA. The clones in this table, taken by TCRdb from immuneACCESS, are in-frame only. Not every clone is retained; where verified, under half of the shortfall comes from an unresolved V gene, and the cause of the rest is unknown. The V and J calls and the clone size are those of that table, but D and trimming were determined from the DNA. This sample has roughly 2 million clones in its table, and 90% to 96% of those were observed once. The ten largest account for roughly 0.13% of the sample.

Donors were healthy HIV-negative adults with no recently reported acute infections or vaccinations. Every donor was a Caucasian adult living in Nashville, Tennessee, USA. CD4+ T cells were enriched by magnetic negative selection, after which naive cells were positively selected on CD45RA and the negative fraction was taken as the memory subset. After blood collection by leukapheresis, PBMCs were isolated using Ficoll-Histopaque density gradient centrifugation and then cryopreserved in the vapor phase of liquid nitrogen. Purity and quantity of every magnetically sorted T cell population were checked by analytical flow cytometry. Genomic DNA was isolated from each sorted fraction and quantified by UV absorbance on a Nanodrop 2000c. What the research found in general, with its limitations: Because the study included a small number of donors, the genetic and exposure-history diversity represented was limited. Pairwise subsampling led to the expectation that sequencing depth would affect the degree of clonotype sharing among donors. Roughly 5.2% of naive CD4, 3.5% of naive CD8, about 2.5% of memory CD4, and 0.4% of memory CD8 clonotypes were shared across a few donors. Even with the large sequencing depth, rarefaction of the sorted-subset datasets indicated that sequencing was incomplete. Higher generation probabilities were observed for clonotypes shared by all four sorted-subset donors than for non-shared clonotypes. Only blood was sampled, and tissue TCR repertoires likely differ from those in blood. Estimated clonotype richness was generally larger for naive than for memory subsets.

For this chain, trimming is 2 bases at the V end and 4 bases at the J end, and the number of junction bases without a gene match is 8. The CDR3 measures 15 amino acids from cysteine to phenylalanine. This entry keeps only the CDR3 DNA: 45 bases, framed from base 1. In the germline V gene, CDR1 corresponds to SGHRS and CDR2 to YFSETQ. The sequence came from a man younger than 35 in good health. Material for sequencing was naive CD4+ T cells sorted from blood. According to the study, the label for this sample's cell subset or site signals: CD45RA+ positively selected. This chain joins TRBV5-1 to TRBJ1-1; 7 nucleotides in the junction match TRBD1. The DNA sequence is as follows: TGCGCCAGCAGCTTACCTACAGGGGCGGGCACTGAAGCTTTCTTT. Its amino acids are CASSLPTGAGTEAFF.